The 12 T cell receptor beta chains listed next were all sequenced from one sample in a study of identical twins. TCRdb analysed the 5' RACE reads with MiXCR anew, one entry per CDR3 protein. The sample includes about 250,000 distinct CDR3 sequences, 7% to 8.5% of them seen just once. In addition, the sample was reused for a study of yellow fever vaccine responses in identical twins.

The source material was CD8+ T cells sorted from blood. Receptors originate from a woman aged 18-35 years in good health.

This clonotype was counted at least ten times. The V gene is TRBV12-3 or TRBV12-4, the J gene TRBJ2-1; TRBD2 agrees at 12 bases. The CDR3 sequence is 15 residues long. After removal of 2 bases from V and 8 bases from J, the junction contained 4 bases not matched to a gene. CDR3 residues: CASSLPSGGADEQFF. The CDR3 DNA reads TGTGCCAGCAGTTTACCTAGCGGGGGGGCGGATGAGCAGTTCTTC.

This clonotype was counted many times. This rearrangement joins TRBV7-9 to TRBJ2-2, with D uncertain. The CDR3 contains 13 residues. Germline V gene data show CDR1 as SEHNR and CDR2 as FQNEAQ (reference sequence). Trimming removed 11 bases at V and 2 bases at J, with 12 bases between. The CDR3 DNA follows: TGTGCCGTTGACGGAATTAACACCGGGGAGCTGTTTTTT. It is translated as CAVDGINTGELFF.

The CDR3 here is CAISVSGGPIYEQYF. The CDR3 DNA reads as TGTGCCATCAGTGTAAGCGGGGGACCTATCTACGAGCAGTACTTC. The chain has TRBV10-3 and TRBJ2-7, with 8 positions matching TRBD2. The V segment lost 4 bases and the J segment 3 bases; nucleotides outside the gene matches: 8. Germline V CDR1 and CDR2: ENHRY, SYGVKD. CDR3 length: 15 amino acids.

This clonotype came up many times. The chain has TRBV7-9 and TRBJ1-2; perhaps TRBD1 as D (6 bases). V gave up 2 bases and J gave up 8 bases, with 21 bases separating them. Germline V gives CDR1 SEHNR, CDR2 FQNEAQ (reference sequence). There are 16 residues in the CDR3. The CDR3 is CASSLRYRTDFGGYTF. Here the CDR3 DNA reads TGTGCCAGCAGCTTACGGTACCGGACAGACTTTGGAGGCTACACCTTC.

Turning to this clonotype: A much more abundant neighbour one base away suggests this may be a read error. The conserved phenylalanine or tryptophan is not found at the CDR3 terminus, so this likely reflects a read error. The chain carries TRBV29-1 and TRBJ2-4; TRBD2 matches at 7 bases. Per germline, CDR1 SQVTM and CDR2 ANQGSEA. This CDR3 is 13 amino acids long. Trimming at V came to 7 bases and at J to 3 bases, leaving 6 bases not matched to a gene. The CDR3 region has the DNA TGCAGCGCAGAGGGCGGGAGCAAAAACATTCAGTACTAC. Its protein product is CSAEGGSKNIQYY.

This chain connects TRBV2 to TRBJ2-7, with TRBD2 as a possible D gene (5 bases). The germline gives CDR1 SNHLY, CDR2 FYNNEI. V lost 8 bases to trimming and J lost 0 bases, with 11 bases between them. This CDR3 has 13 amino acids. CDR3: CASGPGTSYEQYV. DNA of the CDR3: TGTGCCAGCGGACCGGGAACCTCCTACGAGCAGTACGTC.

The chain employs TRBV20-1 and TRBJ2-7; TRBD2 matches 7 bases. The V segment lost 4 bases and the J segment 3 bases; nucleotides outside the gene matches: 3. The germline gives CDR1 DFQATT, CDR2 SNEGSKA (reference sequence). The CDR3 covers 12 residues. The CDR3 bases are TGCAGTGCTACGGGACTATACTACGAGCAGTACTTC. Translated: CSATGLYYEQYF.

V usage is TRBV5-5 and J usage is TRBJ2-1, with TRBD2 identical over 7 bases. Looked up from germline, CDR1 is SGHKS and CDR2 is YYEKEE (reference sequence). Trimming removed 1 base from V and 4 bases from J; junction bases left unmatched: 8. The CDR3 is made up of 16 amino acids. The CDR3 nucleotides are TGTGCCAGCAGCTTGTGGGGGGGTTCTGGATACAATGAGCAGTTCTTC. Its translation is CASSLWGGSGYNEQFF. Full variable domain (outside the CDR3, taken from reference TRBV5-5 and TRBJ2-1): DAGVTQSPTHLIKTRGQQVTLRCSPISGHKSVSWYQQVLGQGPQFIFQYYEKEERGRGNFPDRFSARQFPNYSSELNVNALLLGDSALYLCASSLWGGSGYNEQFFGPGTRLTVL.

This clonotype came up a few times. The chain uses TRBV4-1 and TRBJ1-5; possible D gene TRBD1, 5 bases. The CDR3 is 15 residues long. V lost 1 base and J lost 6, with 13 bases in between. Germline CDR1 MGHRA, CDR2 YSYEKL. CDR3 coding DNA: TGCGCCAGCAGCCAAGTAATGGGGGAGGGTCAGCCCCAGCATTTT. Translating it yields CASSQVMGEGQPQHF.

There are many counts of this clonotype. J is TRBJ2-5 and V is TRBV5-1; TRBD2 matches at 7 bases. Looked up from germline, CDR1 is SGHRS and CDR2 is YFSETQ. Losses at the gene ends were 4 bases for V and 2 bases for J; bases not matched to a gene: 11. This CDR3 contains 16 residues. This CDR3 is CASSLGGEGPQETQYF. CDR3 in DNA: TGCGCCAGCAGCCTGGGAGGGGAAGGACCTCAAGAGACCCAGTACTTC.

The rearrangement joins TRBV2 to TRBJ2-1, with D possibly matching TRBD1 (5 bases). The V gene lost 6 bases and the J gene lost 0 bases, with 18 bases spanning the gap. This CDR3 comprises 17 residues. Per the germline V gene, CDR1 is SNHLY and CDR2 is FYNNEI. CDR3 protein: CASRARTIPSSYNEQFF. The CDR3 bases are TGTGCCAGCAGAGCTAGGACAATTCCTAGCTCCTACAATGAGCAGTTCTTC.

This clonotype was observed at least ten times. This chain connects TRBV12-3 or TRBV12-4 to TRBJ1-1; TRBD1 agrees at 7 bases. The CDR3 sequence is 14 residues long. V lost 5 bases to trimming and J lost 3 bases; unmatched junction nucleotides: 6. The CDR3 here is CASSITGVDTEAFF. The CDR3 region has the DNA TGTGCCAGCAGTATTACAGGGGTGGACACTGAAGCTTTCTTT.